These T cell receptor beta chains were read from a single sample in a study of regulatory dendritic cells for organ transplantation. The assay was immunoSEQ multiplex PCR, and TCRdb's table has in-frame clones only and misses some. The repertoire consists of some 35,000 clones, with just over 90% occurring once and the leading ten covering 0.095% to 0.14%. The sample consisted of naive CD8+ T cells from blood. All receptors come from a human donor in good health. The CDR3 runs from the conserved cysteine through the conserved F or W. D genes are given only for firm matches. Expanded clones get a size class; other rows say once, few or many, or leave the size out.

CDR3nt: TGTGCCAGCAGCGTAGGACAGTATGGCTACACCTTC
CDR3aa: CASSVGQYGYTF
j_gene: TRBJ1-2
v_gene: TRBV9
abundance: .
d_gene: .

CDR3nt: TGTGCCGTCAGGGACCGGGGGCCCCGTAACATTCAGTACTTC
CDR3aa: CAVRDRGPRNIQYF
j_gene: TRBJ2-4
v_gene: TRBV11-2
abundance: .
d_gene: .

CDR3nt: TGCAGCGCGGACAGGGAGTCTGTCGGCTATGGCTACACCTTC
CDR3aa: CSADRESVGYGYTF
j_gene: TRBJ1-2
v_gene: TRBV29-1
abundance: .
d_gene: TRBD1

CDR3nt: TGTGCCAGCAGCTCTGCCTCCTACGAGCAGTACTTC
CDR3aa: CASSSASYEQYF
j_gene: TRBJ2-7
v_gene: TRBV11-2
abundance: .
d_gene: .

CDR3nt: TGTGCCAGCAGCTCGGACTACGAGCAGTACTTC
CDR3aa: CASSSDYEQYF
j_gene: TRBJ2-7
v_gene: TRBV5-6
abundance: few
d_gene: .

CDR3nt: TGTGCCAGCAGCTTTAAAGCGGGATCGACCTACGAGCAGTACTTC
CDR3aa: CASSFKAGSTYEQYF
j_gene: TRBJ2-7
v_gene: TRBV7-9
abundance: .
d_gene: TRBD2

CDR3nt: TGTGCCAGCAGCTCGGGGACAGGGAAACTATCCTACGAGCAGTACTTC
CDR3aa: CASSSGTGKLSYEQYF
j_gene: TRBJ2-7
v_gene: TRBV13
abundance: .
d_gene: TRBD1

CDR3nt: TGCGCCAGCAGCCACTCAAGGGGGGACAGGGCCCACGAGCAGTACTTC
CDR3aa: CASSHSRGDRAHEQYF
j_gene: TRBJ2-7
v_gene: TRBV4-3
abundance: .
d_gene: TRBD1

CDR3nt: TGTGCCAGCAGTCCCCCGACTCAGCCAGAAAAACTGTTTTTT
CDR3aa: CASSPPTQPEKLFF
j_gene: TRBJ1-4
v_gene: TRBV28
abundance: .
d_gene: .

CDR3nt: TGTGCCAGCAGCACGGGACAGGGGAGCACAGATACGCAGTATTTT
CDR3aa: CASSTGQGSTDTQYF
j_gene: TRBJ2-3
v_gene: TRBV7-2
abundance: .
d_gene: TRBD1

CDR3nt: TGTGCCAGCAGTCCGATAATCCAAGGGGGTAACTATGGCTACACCTTC
CDR3aa: CASSPIIQGGNYGYTF
j_gene: TRBJ1-2
v_gene: TRBV27
abundance: .
d_gene: .

CDR3nt: TGCGCCAGCAGCCAAGACGCCCCGGTGCCCGAAAAACTGTTTTTT
CDR3aa: CASSQDAPVPEKLFF
j_gene: TRBJ1-4
v_gene: TRBV4-3
abundance: .
d_gene: .

CDR3nt: TGTGCCAGCAGCGAGCGGGACAGTCGAAACACCATATATTTT
CDR3aa: CASSERDSRNTIYF
j_gene: TRBJ1-3
v_gene: TRBV9
abundance: .
d_gene: TRBD1

CDR3nt: TGTGCCAGCGCCGCGACGGTGGGAGGCGAGCAGTACTTC
CDR3aa: CASAATVGGEQYF
j_gene: TRBJ2-7
v_gene: TRBV11-1
abundance: .
d_gene: .

CDR3nt: TGTGCCAGCAGTCCCCTCGCCAGGCGCACTGAAGCTTTCTTT
CDR3aa: CASSPLARRTEAFF
j_gene: TRBJ1-1
v_gene: TRBV27
abundance: .
d_gene: .

CDR3nt: TGTGCCAGCAGCTCGTCGGCCGCGACAAAGAGGTCTTATGGCTACACCTTC
CDR3aa: CASSSSAATKRSYGYTF
j_gene: TRBJ1-2
v_gene: TRBV7-9
abundance: .
d_gene: .

CDR3nt: TGTGCCAGCAGTGAGGGACTAGCGGGAGATGAGACCCAGTACTTC
CDR3aa: CASSEGLAGDETQYF
j_gene: TRBJ2-5
v_gene: TRBV25-1
abundance: .
d_gene: TRBD2

CDR3nt: TGTGCCAGCAGCTTAGCGACAGGGGGTTGGAATGAGCAGTTCTTC
CDR3aa: CASSLATGGWNEQFF
j_gene: TRBJ2-1
v_gene: TRBV7-9
abundance: once
d_gene: TRBD1

CDR3nt: TGTGCCAGTAGGATTTGGGACAGGACCCCTGAAGCTTTCTTT
CDR3aa: CASRIWDRTPEAFF
j_gene: TRBJ1-1
v_gene: TRBV19
abundance: .
d_gene: TRBD1

CDR3nt: TGCAGCGCAGGTACGAGCGGCTCTGGAAACACCATATATTTT
CDR3aa: CSAGTSGSGNTIYF
j_gene: TRBJ1-3
v_gene: TRBV29-1
abundance: .
d_gene: .

CDR3nt: TGTGCCACCAGCAGGGACAGAAACGTCTACGAGCAGTACTTC
CDR3aa: CATSRDRNVYEQYF
j_gene: TRBJ2-7
v_gene: TRBV15
abundance: .
d_gene: .

CDR3nt: TGTGCCAGCAGCGCACACACCGGGACGGCAAATTCCTACGAGCAGTACTTC
CDR3aa: CASSAHTGTANSYEQYF
j_gene: TRBJ2-7
v_gene: TRBV7-9
abundance: .
d_gene: .

CDR3nt: TGCAGCGCTAACGGGCGGGAGAGAGATACGCAGTATTTT
CDR3aa: CSANGRERDTQYF
j_gene: TRBJ2-3
v_gene: TRBV29-1
abundance: .
d_gene: TRBD2

CDR3nt: TGTGCCAGCAGCTCGACCGTTCAAGGCCGCTATGGCTACACCTTC
CDR3aa: CASSSTVQGRYGYTF
j_gene: TRBJ1-2
v_gene: TRBV7-8
abundance: .
d_gene: .

CDR3nt: TGCGCCAGCAGCCAAGATAGTCGGGGGTCGGCGGCTGGCTACACCTTC
CDR3aa: CASSQDSRGSAAGYTF
j_gene: TRBJ1-2
v_gene: TRBV4-1
abundance: once
d_gene: .

CDR3nt: TGTGCCAGCAGCCCCACTAGCGGGGCGAACACCGGGGAGCTGTTTTTT
CDR3aa: CASSPTSGANTGELFF
j_gene: TRBJ2-2
v_gene: TRBV4-2
abundance: .
d_gene: TRBD2

CDR3nt: TGTGCCAGTCGAAAACAGGGATTCTATGGCTACACCTTC
CDR3aa: CASRKQGFYGYTF
j_gene: TRBJ1-2
v_gene: TRBV19
abundance: .
d_gene: .

CDR3nt: TGTGCCACCGAAGGGGGGACCAAGCAGTTCTTC
CDR3aa: CATEGGTKQFF
j_gene: TRBJ2-1
v_gene: TRBV5-4
abundance: .
d_gene: .

CDR3nt: TGTGCCAGCAGCCCTGACAGGGGCAGATATGGCTACACCTTC
CDR3aa: CASSPDRGRYGYTF
j_gene: TRBJ1-2
v_gene: TRBV11-2
abundance: .
d_gene: TRBD1

CDR3nt: TGTGCCAGCAGTTCAACATCCACTGAAACCTACGAGCAGTACTTC
CDR3aa: CASSSTSTETYEQYF
j_gene: TRBJ2-7
v_gene: TRBV6-5
abundance: .
d_gene: .

CDR3nt: TGTGCCATCAGTAAAGGGACAGAAAATCAGCCCCAGCATTTT
CDR3aa: CAISKGTENQPQHF
j_gene: TRBJ1-5
v_gene: TRBV10-3
abundance: .
d_gene: TRBD1

CDR3nt: TGTGCCACCGGGACAGCGAACACCGGGGAGCTGTTTTTT
CDR3aa: CATGTANTGELFF
j_gene: TRBJ2-2
v_gene: TRBV9
abundance: .
d_gene: TRBD1

CDR3nt: TGCGCCAGCGGATTGACAGGGGGGTTAGAGAACACTGAAGCTTTCTTT
CDR3aa: CASGLTGGLENTEAFF
j_gene: TRBJ1-1
v_gene: TRBV10-2
abundance: .
d_gene: TRBD1

CDR3nt: TGTGCCAGCAGCTTAGTGGGGACAGGGGACGAGCAGTACTTC
CDR3aa: CASSLVGTGDEQYF
j_gene: TRBJ2-7
v_gene: TRBV7-8
abundance: .
d_gene: TRBD1

CDR3nt: TGTGCCATCGGTAACAGGGAAACCGGGGAGCTGTTTTTT
CDR3aa: CAIGNRETGELFF
j_gene: TRBJ2-2
v_gene: TRBV10-3
abundance: .
d_gene: .

CDR3nt: TGTGCCAGCAGCCTCAACACCGGGGAGCTGTTTTTT
CDR3aa: CASSLNTGELFF
j_gene: TRBJ2-2
v_gene: TRBV9
abundance: .
d_gene: .

CDR3nt: TGTGCCACCAGCAGAGGAGGGACAGTCGGTAAGGCGAGTAACACTGAAGCTTTCTTT
CDR3aa: CATSRGGTVGKASNTEAFF
j_gene: TRBJ1-1
v_gene: TRBV15
abundance: .
d_gene: TRBD1

CDR3nt: TGTGCCAGCAGTGAAGCAGCGTTTCTCGTGGCTGGGGCCAACGTCCTGACTTTC
CDR3aa: CASSEAAFLVAGANVLTF
j_gene: TRBJ2-6
v_gene: TRBV6-1
abundance: .
d_gene: .

CDR3nt: TGTGCCAGCAGCGTAGTAGTTGGGGATGGCTACACCTTC
CDR3aa: CASSVVVGDGYTF
j_gene: TRBJ1-2
v_gene: TRBV9
abundance: .
d_gene: .

CDR3nt: TGTGCCAGCGATTTTGAAGCTAACTATGGCTACACCTTC
CDR3aa: CASDFEANYGYTF
j_gene: TRBJ1-2
v_gene: TRBV6-6
abundance: .
d_gene: .

CDR3nt: TGTGCCAGCAGTTCCGTTCTCGGCGGGAGTATCGGCGAGCAGTACTTC
CDR3aa: CASSSVLGGSIGEQYF
j_gene: TRBJ2-7
v_gene: TRBV27
abundance: .
d_gene: TRBD2

CDR3nt: TGTGCCAGCAGCCTTAGGACGGACAATTCGCCCCAGCATTTT
CDR3aa: CASSLRTDNSPQHF
j_gene: TRBJ1-5
v_gene: TRBV7-6
abundance: .
d_gene: .

CDR3nt: TGTGCCAGCAGCGTAGGATCCGGGGCGGGGGGACCCTACAATGAGCAGTTCTTC
CDR3aa: CASSVGSGAGGPYNEQFF
j_gene: TRBJ2-1
v_gene: TRBV9
abundance: .
d_gene: TRBD2

CDR3nt: TGTGCCAGTAGTATAGATCCTGAAACTCCACCAGATACGCAGTATTTT
CDR3aa: CASSIDPETPPDTQYF
j_gene: TRBJ2-3
v_gene: TRBV19
abundance: .
d_gene: .

CDR3nt: TGTGCCAGCAGCTTCCCCAAGACCCTTAGCTCCTACAATGAGCAGTTCTTC
CDR3aa: CASSFPKTLSSYNEQFF
j_gene: TRBJ2-1
v_gene: TRBV7-9
abundance: .
d_gene: .

CDR3nt: TGTGCCAGCTCCGACGGAACCTACGAGCAGTACTTC
CDR3aa: CASSDGTYEQYF
j_gene: TRBJ2-7
v_gene: TRBV18
abundance: .
d_gene: .

CDR3nt: TGTGCCAGCAGTTTGCAGCCCCAGCATTTT
CDR3aa: CASSLQPQHF
j_gene: TRBJ1-5
v_gene: TRBV28
abundance: .
d_gene: .

CDR3nt: TGTGCCAGCAGCGAACTATTCGGGGATTTGAGGGGAGCTTTCTTT
CDR3aa: CASSELFGDLRGAFF
j_gene: TRBJ1-1
v_gene: TRBV5-5
abundance: .
d_gene: .